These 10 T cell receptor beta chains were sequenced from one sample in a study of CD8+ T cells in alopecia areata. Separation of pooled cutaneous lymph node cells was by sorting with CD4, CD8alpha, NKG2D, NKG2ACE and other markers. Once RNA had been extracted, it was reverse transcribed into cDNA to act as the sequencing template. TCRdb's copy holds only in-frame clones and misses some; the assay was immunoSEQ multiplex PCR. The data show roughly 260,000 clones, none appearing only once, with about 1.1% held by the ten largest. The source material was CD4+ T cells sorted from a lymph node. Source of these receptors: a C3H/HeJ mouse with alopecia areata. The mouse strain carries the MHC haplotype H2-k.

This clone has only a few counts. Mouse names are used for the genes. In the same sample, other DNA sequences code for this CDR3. CDR3 in amino acids: CASGGTGANYAEQFF. Partial CDR3 DNA: TGTGCCAGCGGTGGAACTGGGGCAAACTATGCT. J is TRBJ2-1 and V is TRBV13-2; TRBD2 aligns across 7 bases. Coverage ceases 4 residues before the CDR3 finishes, and the germline J gene fills in the end. The length of the CDR3 is 15 residues. The germline V gene has CDR1 NNHNN and CDR2 SYGAGS (reference sequence). V was pared by 3 bases and J by 1 base, with 4 bases of the junction left unmatched.

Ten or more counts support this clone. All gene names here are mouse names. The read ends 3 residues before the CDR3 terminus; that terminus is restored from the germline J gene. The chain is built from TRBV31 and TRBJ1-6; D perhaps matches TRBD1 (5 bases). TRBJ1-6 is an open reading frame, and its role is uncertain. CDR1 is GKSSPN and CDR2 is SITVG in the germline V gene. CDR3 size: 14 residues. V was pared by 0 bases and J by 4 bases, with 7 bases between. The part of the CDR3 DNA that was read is TGTGCCTGGAGTCTAAAGGGGTATAATTCGCCC. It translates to CAWSLKGYNSP. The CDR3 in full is CAWSLKGYNSPLYF.

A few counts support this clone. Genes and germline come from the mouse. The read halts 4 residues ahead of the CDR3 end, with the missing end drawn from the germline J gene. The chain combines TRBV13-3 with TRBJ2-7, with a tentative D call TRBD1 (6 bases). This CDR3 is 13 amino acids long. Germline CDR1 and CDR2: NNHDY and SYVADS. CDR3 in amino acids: CASSDATGYEQYF. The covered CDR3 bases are TGTGCCAGCAGTGATGCAACAGGGTAT.

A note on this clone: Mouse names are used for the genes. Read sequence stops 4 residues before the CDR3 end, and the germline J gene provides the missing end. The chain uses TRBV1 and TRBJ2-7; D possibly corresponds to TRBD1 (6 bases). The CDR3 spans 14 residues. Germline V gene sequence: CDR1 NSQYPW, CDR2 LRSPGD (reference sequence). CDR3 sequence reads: CTCSAEQGRDEQYF. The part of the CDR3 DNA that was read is TGCACCTGCAGTGCAGAACAGGGACGGGAT.

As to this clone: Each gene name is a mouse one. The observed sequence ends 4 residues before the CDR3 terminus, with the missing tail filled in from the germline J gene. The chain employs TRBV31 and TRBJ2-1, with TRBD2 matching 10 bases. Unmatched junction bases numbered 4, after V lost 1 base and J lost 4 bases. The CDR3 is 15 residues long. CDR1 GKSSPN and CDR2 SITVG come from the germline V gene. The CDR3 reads CAWSRGLGTYAEQFF. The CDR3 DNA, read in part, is TGTGCCTGGAGTCGGGGACTGGGGACTTATGCT.

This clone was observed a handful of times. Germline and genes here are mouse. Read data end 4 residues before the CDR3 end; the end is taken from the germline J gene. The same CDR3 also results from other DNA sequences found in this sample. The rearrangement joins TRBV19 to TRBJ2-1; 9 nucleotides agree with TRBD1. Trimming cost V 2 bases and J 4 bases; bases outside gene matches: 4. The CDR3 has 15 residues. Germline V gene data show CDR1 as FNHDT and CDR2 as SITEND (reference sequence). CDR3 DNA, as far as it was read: TGTGCCAGCAGTATCCCCGGACAGGGGTATGCT. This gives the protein CASSIPGQGYA. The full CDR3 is CASSIPGQGYAEQFF.

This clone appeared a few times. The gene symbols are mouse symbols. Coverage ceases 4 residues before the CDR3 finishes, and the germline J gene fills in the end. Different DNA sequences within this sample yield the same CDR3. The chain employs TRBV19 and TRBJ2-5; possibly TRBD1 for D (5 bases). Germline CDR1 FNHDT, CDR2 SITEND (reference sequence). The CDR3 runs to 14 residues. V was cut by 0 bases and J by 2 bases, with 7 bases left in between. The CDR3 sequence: CASSIGTPQDTQYF. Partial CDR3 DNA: TGTGCCAGCAGTATAGGGACACCCCAAGAC.

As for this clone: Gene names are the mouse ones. Incomplete CDR3 DNA: TGTGCCAGCAGTGATCGGTCGAGGGGA. It is translated as CASSDRSRG. The whole CDR3 reads CASSDRSRGEVFF. The chain is built from TRBV13-3 and TRBJ1-1; TRBD1 might be the D (5 bases). The read ends 4 residues shy of where the CDR3 ends; the end is completed using the germline J gene. The CDR3 is 13 amino acids. Germline CDR1 is NNHDY and CDR2 is SYVADS.

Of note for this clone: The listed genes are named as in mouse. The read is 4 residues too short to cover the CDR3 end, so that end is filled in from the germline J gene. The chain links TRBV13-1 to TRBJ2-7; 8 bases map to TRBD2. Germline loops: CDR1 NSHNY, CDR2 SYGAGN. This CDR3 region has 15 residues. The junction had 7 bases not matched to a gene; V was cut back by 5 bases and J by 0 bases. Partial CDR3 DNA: TGTGCCAGCAGCCCGGGACTGGTGAGCTCCTAT. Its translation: CASSPGLVSSY. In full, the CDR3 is CASSPGLVSSYEQYF.

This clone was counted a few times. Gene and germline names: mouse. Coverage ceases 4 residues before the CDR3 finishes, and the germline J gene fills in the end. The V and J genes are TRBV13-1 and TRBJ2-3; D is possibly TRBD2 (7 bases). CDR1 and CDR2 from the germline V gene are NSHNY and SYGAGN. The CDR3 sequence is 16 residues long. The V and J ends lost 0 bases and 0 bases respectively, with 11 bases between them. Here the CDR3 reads CASSDAGGLSAETLYF. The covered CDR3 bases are TGTGCCAGCAGTGATGCTGGGGGCCTTAGTGCAGAA.